This record concerns one TCR beta chain sequence. Its antigen is unknown. This sample is part of a study of cytomegalovirus exposure and HLA in healthy donors. CDR1 and CDR2 (germline): SGHDT, YYEEEE. The CDR3 has 15 residues. Deletions cut 2 bases from V and 6 bases from J, with 18 bases between. The study, taken as a whole, reports: An analysis done earlier found most TCR beta V segments productive about 90% or about 30% of the time. Relative to equally common others, HLA-associated TCR beta chains showed greater clonal expansion in a later analysis.

This PCR relied on a set of 60 Vbeta primers and 13 Jbeta primers. Libraries were prepared by immunoSEQ multiplex PCR; TCRdb keeps only in-frame clonotypes and omits some of them. The sample contains fewer than 90,000 clones, approximately 77% of which appear only once. The chain joins TRBV5-6 to TRBJ2-7, with D tentatively TRBD2 (7 bases). This sequence was found in a man aged 30 to 45 in good health and CMV-seronegative. The source material was PBMCs. Written as DNA, the CDR3 is TGTGCCAGCAGCTTCGGGGGGCTACCCAGGGGCGAGCAGTACTTC. Translated: CASSFGGLPRGEQYF.